These 16 T cell receptor beta chains were all obtained from the same sample, sequenced in a study of early T cells in non-severe SARS-CoV-2 infection (dated by TCRdb to the early 2020s). Library preparation employed 5' RACE. Instrument on record: NextSeq 500. Using fastp at Q25 and MiXCR, TCRdb reprocessed the public reads and kept productive beta chains. Identical CDR3 proteins give one entry, which carries the most common genes and DNA. The sample table holds tens of thousands of distinct CDR3 sequences, of which 9.5% to 15% were seen once. The ten largest account for 3.5% to 5% of the sample. The sample taken for sequencing was whole blood. Receptor source: an adult who was a healthcare worker with PCR-confirmed SARS-CoV-2 infection or an uninfected control (not recorded which).

V gene TRBV3-1 combines with J gene TRBJ1-5, with D unresolved. The CDR3 extends over 13 amino acids. Germline-derived CDR1 and CDR2 are LGHDT and YNNKEL (reference sequence). Trimming left V 1 base short and J 9 bases short, with 10 bases between. CDR3 amino acids: CASSQGVSLPQHF. DNA of the CDR3: TGTGCCAGCAGCCAAGGGGTAAGTCTGCCCCAGCATTTT.

CDR3 amino acids: CASRLTSGRDTQYF. In DNA form, the CDR3 reads TGTGCCAGCAGACTAACTAGCGGGAGGGATACGCAGTATTTT. J is TRBJ2-3 and V is TRBV6-5; 12 bases are shared with TRBD2. Germline V gives CDR1 MNHEY, CDR2 SVGAGI. The CDR3 length is 14 residues. V shed 6 bases and J 6 bases; nucleotides not matched to a gene: 4.

The table lists this clonotype with many counts. The chain is built from TRBV2 and TRBJ1-1, with D possibly matching TRBD1 (5 bases). This CDR3 has 14 residues. Germline CDR1 reads SNHLY; CDR2 reads FYNNEI. The V end lost 9 bases, the J end lost 11 bases, and 25 bases lay between the germline ends. The CDR3 loop reads CASSETSGSPSAFF. As DNA, the CDR3 is TGTGCCAGTAGCGAAACATCAGGGTCTCCCTCCGCTTTCTTT. Complete variable domain (other parts from reference TRBV2 and TRBJ1-1): EPEVTQTPSHQVTQMGQEVILRCVPISNHLYFYWYRQILGQKVEFLVSFYNNEISEKSEIFDDQFSVERPDGSNFTLKIRSTKLEDSAMYFCASSETSGSPSAFFGQGTRLTVV.

In this sample, this clonotype turned up a few times. V gene TRBV20-1 combines with J gene TRBJ1-2; no clear D gene. This CDR3 is built from 10 residues. The V end lost 5 bases, the J end lost 8 bases, and 9 bases lay between the germline ends. CDR1 and CDR2 from the germline V gene are DFQATT and SNEGSKA (reference sequence). DNA for the CDR3: TGCAGTGCTGTAGAGGGAGGCTACACCTTC. It translates to CSAVEGGYTF.

This clonotype appeared a few times. The chain joins TRBV5-1 to TRBJ2-7, with 7 bases lining up with TRBD2. The CDR3 sequence is 15 residues long. Germline lookup yields CDR1 SGHRS and CDR2 YFSETQ. J lost 3 bases, V lost 4 bases, and 10 bases had no gene match. The CDR3 region is CASSEASGAFYEQYF. The CDR3 nucleotides are TGCGCCAGCAGCGAGGCGAGCGGGGCCTTCTACGAGCAGTACTTC.

This clonotype came up many times. J is TRBJ2-3 and V is TRBV7-6, with D possibly being TRBD1 (5 bases). The CDR3 is 15 amino acids. Trimming cost V 5 bases and J 1 base, with 13 bases left between them. CDR1 and CDR2 from the germline V gene are SGHVS and FNYEAQ. This CDR3 reads CASSTTASRTDTQYF. The CDR3 DNA reads TGTGCCAGCAGCACGACAGCCTCACGCACAGATACGCAGTATTTT.

This chain connects TRBV28 to TRBJ2-7; unclear D gene. The germline gives CDR1 MDHEN, CDR2 SYDVKM. This CDR3 is built from 13 residues. The V gene lost 6 bases and the J gene lost 2 bases, with 11 bases spanning the gap. The CDR3 loop reads CASRVGQPYEQYF. CDR3 nucleotide sequence: TGTGCCAGCAGAGTCGGGCAGCCCTACGAGCAGTACTTC.

V gene TRBV2 combines with J gene TRBJ2-7; weak D call: TRBD2 (6 bases). Germline V lookup: CDR1 SNHLY, CDR2 FYNNEI. Trimming took off 4 bases at V and 2 bases at J, with 12 bases between the two ends. The CDR3 runs to 14 residues. CDR3 coding DNA: TGTGCCAGCAGTGCGGCGGGACTTACCTACGAGCAGTACTTC. Its translation is CASSAAGLTYEQYF.

This clonotype was seen more than once but under ten times. CDR3 region: CASSLEPSVNEQFF. DNA of the CDR3: TGCGCCAGCAGCTTGGAGCCTAGCGTCAATGAGCAGTTCTTC. The rearrangement uses TRBV5-1 and TRBJ2-1; D possibly corresponds to TRBD2 (6 bases). Germline lookup yields CDR1 SGHRS and CDR2 YFSETQ. The CDR3 is 14 amino acids. With 0 bases removed from V and 6 bases from J, the gap between germline ends came to 10 bases.

This clonotype was observed at least ten times. The chain joins TRBV30 to TRBJ2-1; 9 bases are shared with TRBD2. CDR3 length: 15 amino acids. V lost 2 bases, J lost 2 bases, and 4 bases stayed unmatched. CDR1 is GTSNPN and CDR2 is SVGIG in the germline V gene (reference sequence). The CDR3 DNA follows: TGTGCCTGGAGTAGCGGGAGGACCACCTACAATGAGCAGTTCTTC. This sequence encodes CAWSSGRTTYNEQFF.

This clonotype was detected a few times. This chain joins TRBV5-1 and TRBJ2-2; D gene uncertain. The V gene's germline CDR1 is SGHRS and CDR2 YFSETQ. V lost 5 bases to trimming and J lost 6 bases, with 5 bases between them. The CDR3 extends over 11 amino acids. As DNA, the CDR3 is TGCGCCAGCAGATTTGCCGGGGAGCTGTTTTTT. Protein sequence: CASRFAGELFF.

This clonotype was counted many times. The V and J genes are TRBV2 and TRBJ1-1, with D possibly matching TRBD1 (5 bases). Deletions cut 3 bases from V and 0 bases from J, with 14 bases between. The CDR3 is made up of 16 amino acids. Germline V CDR1 and CDR2: SNHLY, FYNNEI. The CDR3 is CASSDTIGVVNTEAFF. The CDR3 coding sequence is TGTGCCAGCAGTGATACTATAGGGGTGGTGAACACTGAAGCTTTCTTT.

This clonotype was seen at least ten times. V gene TRBV29-1 combines with J gene TRBJ1-5, with 7 bases aligning to TRBD1. Germline CDR1 is SQVTM and CDR2 is ANQGSEA. The trim removed 4 bases at V and 2 bases at J, leaving 2 bases unmatched. The CDR3 is 13 residues long. CDR3 DNA: TGCAGCGTTGGACAGGGTGGCAATCAGCCCCAGCATTTT. It codes for CSVGQGGNQPQHF. Supplemented by reference TRBV29-1 and TRBJ1-5, the full variable domain reads SAVISQKPSRDICQRGTSLTIQCQVDSQVTMMFWYRQQPGQSLTLIATANQGSEATYESGFVIDKFPISRPNLTFSTLTVSNMSPEDSSIYLCSVGQGGNQPQHFGDGTRLSIL.

This clonotype was seen a handful of times. CDR3: CASKPTSGRANTQYF. Here the CDR3 DNA reads TGTGCCAGCAAACCGACTAGCGGGAGAGCTAATACGCAGTATTTT. The gene calls are TRBV19 and TRBJ2-3; TRBD2 matches at 12 bases. CDR1 is LNHDA and CDR2 is SQIVND in the germline V gene (reference sequence). The V segment lost 9 bases and the J segment 7 bases; nucleotides outside the gene matches: 11. The CDR3 extends over 15 amino acids.

The chain employs TRBV7-9 and TRBJ2-1, with 11 bases identical to TRBD2. The CDR3 consists of 17 residues. V dropped 1 base and J dropped 0; count of bases not matched to a gene: 2. Germline CDR1 reads SEHNR; CDR2 reads FQNEAQ (reference sequence). The CDR3 loop reads CASSLGSGRASYNEQFF. The CDR3, as DNA: TGTGCCAGCAGCTTAGGTAGCGGGAGGGCCTCCTACAATGAGCAGTTCTTC.

This clonotype was observed at least ten times. The chain recombines TRBV4-2 with TRBJ2-2, with 8 bases fitting TRBD1. There are 17 residues in the CDR3. The J segment lost 7 bases and the V segment lost 3 bases, leaving 13 bases of the junction unmatched. CDR1 is LGHNA, CDR2 YNFKEQ, per germline. CDR3 nucleotide sequence: TGTGCCAGCAGCCACCCCCGCGCAGGGGGCGCCGGCGGGGAGCTGTTTTTT. It is translated as CASSHPRAGGAGGELFF.